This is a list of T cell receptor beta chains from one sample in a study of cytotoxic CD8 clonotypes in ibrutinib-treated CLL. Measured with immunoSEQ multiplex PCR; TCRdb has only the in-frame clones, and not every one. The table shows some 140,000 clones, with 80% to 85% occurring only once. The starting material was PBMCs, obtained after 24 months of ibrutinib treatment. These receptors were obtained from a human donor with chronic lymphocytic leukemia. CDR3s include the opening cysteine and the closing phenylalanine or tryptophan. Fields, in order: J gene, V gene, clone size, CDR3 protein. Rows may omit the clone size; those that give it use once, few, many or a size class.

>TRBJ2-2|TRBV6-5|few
CASRRDRVTGELFF
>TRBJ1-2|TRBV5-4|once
CASSPLGTGAYTF
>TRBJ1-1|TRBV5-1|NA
CASSAGQGEVTEAFF
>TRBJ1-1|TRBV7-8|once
CASSITLSGNTEAFF
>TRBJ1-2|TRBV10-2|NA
CASSETQPARGYTF
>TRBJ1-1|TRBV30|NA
CAWRLLRGGEAFF
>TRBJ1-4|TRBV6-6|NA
CASSWAGQAQLFF
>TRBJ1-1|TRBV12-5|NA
CASGKIRTGASHLNTEAFF
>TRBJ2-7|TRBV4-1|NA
CASSQAGTPHYEQYF
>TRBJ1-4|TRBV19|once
CASSKRGREVEKLFF
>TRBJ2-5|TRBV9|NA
CASSVAPGGGETQYF
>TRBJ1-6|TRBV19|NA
CASKTTSGTGNSPLHF
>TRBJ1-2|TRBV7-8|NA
CASSPRSGQGNYGYTF
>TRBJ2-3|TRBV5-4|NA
CASSAGQYTDTQYF
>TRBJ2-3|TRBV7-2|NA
CASSFSSTDTQYF
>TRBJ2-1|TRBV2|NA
CASSELGGGDNEQFF
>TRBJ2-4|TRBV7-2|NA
CASSPAPGTGISKNIQYF
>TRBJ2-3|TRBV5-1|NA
CASSLAGTSGGTDTQYF
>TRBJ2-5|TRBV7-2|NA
CASSFRGQIQETQYF
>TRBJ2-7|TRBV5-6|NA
CASSLVRESAQYF
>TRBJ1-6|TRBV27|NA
CASRWDRFLRSPLHF
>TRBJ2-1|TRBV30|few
CAWSGPPGGDKEQFF
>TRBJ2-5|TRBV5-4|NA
CATLDVVGGETQYF
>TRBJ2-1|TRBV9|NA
CASSPNEGGAGEQFF
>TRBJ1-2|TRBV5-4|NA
CASSTNRDYHNGYTF
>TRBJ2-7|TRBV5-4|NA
CASSLGQGRYEQYF
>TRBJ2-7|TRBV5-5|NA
CASSLVATGPYEQYF
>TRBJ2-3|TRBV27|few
CASSPRGSGGRDTQYF
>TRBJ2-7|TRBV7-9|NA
CASSGGTRDEQYF
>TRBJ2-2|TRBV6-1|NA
CASSIDRGRTGELFF
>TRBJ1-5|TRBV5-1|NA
CASSWGTGNQPQHF
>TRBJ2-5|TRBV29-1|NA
CSVLDRGAGETQYF
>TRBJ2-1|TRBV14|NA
CASSQWGGFRPEQFF
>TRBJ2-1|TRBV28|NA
CASSFVSGGYNEQFF
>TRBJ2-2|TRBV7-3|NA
CASSEGATTGELFF
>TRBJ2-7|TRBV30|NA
CASTGGDEQYF
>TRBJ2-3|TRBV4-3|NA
CASSQDLAGEGTQYF